This T cell receptor beta chain was documented in a study of blood T cell repertoires in COVID-19. Looking at the study overall: The study drew acute and convalescent COVID-19 samples from the United States, Italy and Spain. Nucleic acid was either cDNA or gDNA, and it came from T cells, B-cell-depleted T cells, or PBMCs.

TCRdb's copy holds only in-frame clones and misses some; the assay was immunoSEQ multiplex PCR. The data contain 130,000 or so clones, approximately 71% of them singletons. The CDR3 is 11 amino acids. V lost 3 bases, J lost 7 bases, and 4 bases lay in between. The germline CDR1 and CDR2 sequences are WSHSY and SAAADI. In this sample, this clone turned up a few times. The TCR comes from a human donor in a cohort sampled during active COVID-19. The sequenced sample was peripheral blood. The genes are TRBV10-2 and TRBJ2-1; no definite D call. As DNA, the CDR3 is TGCGCCAGCAGTGATGCGAATGAGCAGTTCTTC. Its protein product is CASSDANEQFF.